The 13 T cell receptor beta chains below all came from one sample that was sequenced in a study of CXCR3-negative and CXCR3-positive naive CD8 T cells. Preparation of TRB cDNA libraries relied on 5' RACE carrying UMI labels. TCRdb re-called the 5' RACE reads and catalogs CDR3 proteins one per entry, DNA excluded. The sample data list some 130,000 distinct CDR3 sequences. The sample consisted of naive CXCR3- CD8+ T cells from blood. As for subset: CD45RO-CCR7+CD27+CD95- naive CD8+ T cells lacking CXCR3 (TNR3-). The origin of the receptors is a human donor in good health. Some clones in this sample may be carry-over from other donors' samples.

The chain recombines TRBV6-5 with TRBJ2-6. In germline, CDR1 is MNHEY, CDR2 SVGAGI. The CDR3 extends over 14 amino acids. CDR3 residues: CASTYNSGANVLTF.

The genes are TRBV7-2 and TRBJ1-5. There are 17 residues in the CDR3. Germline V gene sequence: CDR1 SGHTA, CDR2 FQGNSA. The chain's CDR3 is CASSLEQRDYSNQPQHF.

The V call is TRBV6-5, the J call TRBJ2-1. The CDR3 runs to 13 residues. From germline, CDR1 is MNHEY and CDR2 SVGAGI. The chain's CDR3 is CASSYSATVEQFF.

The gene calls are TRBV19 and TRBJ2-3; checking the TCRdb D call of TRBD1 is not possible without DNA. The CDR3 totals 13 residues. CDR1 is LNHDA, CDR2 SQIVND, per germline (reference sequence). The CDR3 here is CASSPPGGDTQYF.

The CDR3 protein is CASSQYYEQYF. The V and J genes are TRBV3-1 and TRBJ2-7. The CDR3 has 11 amino acids. The germline gives CDR1 LGHDT, CDR2 YNNKEL (reference sequence).

CDR3 amino acids: CASSQEGWADQPQHF. The chain carries TRBV4-1 and TRBJ1-5. The CDR3 runs 15 residues. Germline lookup yields CDR1 MGHRA and CDR2 YSYEKL.

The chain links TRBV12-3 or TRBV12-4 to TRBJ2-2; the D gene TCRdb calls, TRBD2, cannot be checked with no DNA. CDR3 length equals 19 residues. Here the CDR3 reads CASSPSLGLAGANTGELFF.

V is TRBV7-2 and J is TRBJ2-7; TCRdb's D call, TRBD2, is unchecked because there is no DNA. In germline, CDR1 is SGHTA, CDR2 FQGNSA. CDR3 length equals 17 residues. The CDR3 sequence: CASSTLLVAGGNYEQYF.

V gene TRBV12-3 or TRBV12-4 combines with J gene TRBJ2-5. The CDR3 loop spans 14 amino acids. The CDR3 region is CASSLLGTQETQYF.

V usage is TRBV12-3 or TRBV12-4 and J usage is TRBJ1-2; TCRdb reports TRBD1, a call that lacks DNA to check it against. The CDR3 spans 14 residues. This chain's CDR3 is CASSAPERMPGYTF.

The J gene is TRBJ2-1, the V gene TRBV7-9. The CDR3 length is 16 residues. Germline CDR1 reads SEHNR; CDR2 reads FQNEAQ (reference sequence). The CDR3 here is CASSLIVAGSYNEQFF.

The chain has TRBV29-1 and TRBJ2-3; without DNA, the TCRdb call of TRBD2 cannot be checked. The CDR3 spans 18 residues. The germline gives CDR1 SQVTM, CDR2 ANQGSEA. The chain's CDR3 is CSVGGWVAGEEGTDTQYF.

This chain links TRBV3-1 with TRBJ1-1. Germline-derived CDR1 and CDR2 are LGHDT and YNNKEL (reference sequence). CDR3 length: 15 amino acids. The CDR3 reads CASSPEQVTNTEAFF.